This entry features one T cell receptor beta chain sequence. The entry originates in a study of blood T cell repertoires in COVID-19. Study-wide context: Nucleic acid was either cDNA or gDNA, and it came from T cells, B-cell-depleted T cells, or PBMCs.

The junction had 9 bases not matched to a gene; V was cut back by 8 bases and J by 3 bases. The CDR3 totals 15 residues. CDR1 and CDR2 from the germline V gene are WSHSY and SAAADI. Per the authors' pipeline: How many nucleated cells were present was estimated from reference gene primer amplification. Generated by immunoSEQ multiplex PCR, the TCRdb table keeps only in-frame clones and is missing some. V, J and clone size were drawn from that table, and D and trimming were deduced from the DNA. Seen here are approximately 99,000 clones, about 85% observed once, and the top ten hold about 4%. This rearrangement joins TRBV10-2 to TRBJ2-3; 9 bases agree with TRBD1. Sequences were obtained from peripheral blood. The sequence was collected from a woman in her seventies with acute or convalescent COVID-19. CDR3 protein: CASGPGTGITDTQYF. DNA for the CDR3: TGCGCCAGCGGACCCGGGACAGGGATAACAGATACGCAGTATTTT.